The 31 T cell receptor beta chains presented below share a single source sample, sequenced in a study of T cells in women clearing cervical HPV infection (dated by TCRdb to 2016 to 2019). Library preparation used the immunoSEQ multiplex PCR assay. In its TCRdb copy, this immuneACCESS table keeps in-frame sequences only and misses some clones. Where compared with another copy, unresolved V genes explain less than half of these, and the others have no known cause. This sample's table carries 30,000 or so clones. Approximately 3.7% of the sample is held by the ten biggest clonotypes. The specimen was blood buffy coat. These TCRs come from a woman between 18 and 70 years old with a cervical HPV16 infection that either progressed to CIN3+ or cleared (not recorded which).

To note about this clone: The read terminates 3 residues ahead of where the CDR3 ends, so the germline J gene completes it. V and J are TRBV4-2 and TRBJ2-7, with D possibly matching TRBD1 (6 bases). V was trimmed by 0 bases and J by 4 bases, leaving 7 bases between them. CDR3 length: 13 residues. Per germline, CDR1 LGHNA and CDR2 YNFKEQ. CDR3 loop: CASSQERGYEQYF. The CDR3 bases that were read are TGTGCCAGCAGCCAAGAAAGGGGGTACGAG.

A remark on this clone: The read gets to within 3 residues of the CDR3 end, and the germline J gene fills in the rest. The chain couples TRBV7-6 to TRBJ1-2; D not resolved. The CDR3 contains 14 residues. CDR1 is SGHVS, CDR2 FNYEAQ, per germline. With 2 bases removed from V and 0 bases from J, the gap between germline ends came to 7 bases. The part of the CDR3 DNA that was read is TGTGCCAGCAGCTTAATAGATTCTAACTATGGC. This gives the protein CASSLIDSNYG. From start to end, the CDR3 is CASSLIDSNYGYTF.

Regarding this clone: Read sequence stops 3 residues before the CDR3 end, and the germline J gene provides the missing end. V usage is TRBV5-1 and J usage is TRBJ2-3; a weak D match, TRBD1 (5 bases). This CDR3 has 14 amino acids. V shed 0 bases and J shed 4 bases, with 9 bases lying between them. The V gene's germline CDR1 is SGHRS and CDR2 YFSETQ. The CDR3 reads CASSLGQRPDTQYF. CDR3 DNA, as far as it was read: TGCGCCAGCAGCTTGGGACAGCGCCCAGATACG.

To note about this clone: The read gets to within 3 residues of the CDR3 end, and the germline J gene fills in the rest. The chain uses TRBV18 and TRBJ1-1; TRBD1 might be the D (6 bases). V dropped 7 bases and J dropped 3 bases, with 15 bases sitting between them. The CDR3 has 14 residues. CDR1 is KGHSH and CDR2 is LQKENI in the germline V gene. CDR3 DNA (partial): TGTGCCAGCTGCAACAGGGATTGGGACACTGAA. Translated, it gives CASCNRDWDTE. The full CDR3 reads CASCNRDWDTEAFF.

Worth noting for this clone: The sequence runs out 3 residues before the end of the CDR3; the remainder is reconstructed from the germline J gene. The chain is built from TRBV2 and TRBJ1-1; 8 bases align to TRBD1. Germline assignment: CDR1 SNHLY and CDR2 FYNNEI. The CDR3 is 14 residues long. Germline trimming cut 3 bases from V and 5 bases from J; bases unmatched to any gene: 5. Partial CDR3 DNA: TGTGCCAGCAGTGATACAGGGGGTGGGACTGAA. It is translated as CASSDTGGGTE. The whole CDR3 sequence reads CASSDTGGGTEAFF.

Concerning this clone itself: Coverage ceases 3 residues before the CDR3 finishes, and the germline J gene fills in the end. V gene TRBV2 combines with J gene TRBJ2-1, with D possibly matching TRBD2 (5 bases). The V gene lost 6 bases and the J gene lost 0 bases, with 12 bases spanning the gap. Germline lookup yields CDR1 SNHLY and CDR2 FYNNEI. The CDR3 contains 15 residues. The sequenced CDR3 bases are TGTGCCAGCAGCCCGGGGAGAAGCTCCTACAATGAG. It encodes CASSPGRSSYNE. The whole CDR3 protein is CASSPGRSSYNEQFF. Full variable domain (outside the CDR3, taken from reference TRBV2 and TRBJ2-1): EPEVTQTPSHQVTQMGQEVILRCVPISNHLYFYWYRQILGQKVEFLVSFYNNEISEKSEIFDDQFSVERPDGSNFTLKIRSTKLEDSAMYFCASSPGRSSYNEQFFGPGTRLTVL.

A remark on this clone: The CDR3 extends 3 residues past the end of the read, so its final part is completed from the germline J gene. The genes are TRBV20-1 and TRBJ2-7; the match to TRBD2 covers 11 bases. The trim removed 3 bases at V and 3 bases at J, leaving 4 bases unmatched. This CDR3 comprises 14 residues. Germline CDR1 DFQATT, CDR2 SNEGSKA (reference sequence). The CDR3 sequence: CSASPGLAGYEQYF. The DNA read from the CDR3 is TGCAGTGCTAGCCCCGGACTAGCGGGCTACGAG.

To note about this clone: The observed sequence ends 3 residues before the CDR3 terminus, with the missing tail filled in from the germline J gene. The rearrangement joins TRBV11-2 to TRBJ2-3; D gene uncertain. Germline V CDR1 and CDR2: SGHAT, FQNNGV. This CDR3 is built from 13 residues. The covered CDR3 bases are TGTGCCAGCTCAGTTAGCCGGTATCAGCCG. As protein: CASSVSRYQP. The whole CDR3 protein reads CASSVSRYQPQYF.

Turning to this clone: The CDR3 end falls 3 residues outside the read, so it is completed with the germline J gene. Other DNA sequences in the same sample also yield this CDR3. The chain employs TRBV29-1 and TRBJ2-3, with 7 bases that match TRBD2. With 3 bases clipped from V and 2 bases from J, the junction kept 2 bases outside the gene matches. Germline loops: CDR1 SQVTM, CDR2 ANQGSEA. The CDR3 sequence is 13 residues long. CDR3 bases read: TGCAGCGTTGAGAGCGGGAACACAGATACG. Translation: CSVESGNTDT. The whole CDR3 reads CSVESGNTDTQYF.

In regard to this clone: The sequence runs out 3 residues before the end of the CDR3; the remainder is reconstructed from the germline J gene. This chain links TRBV7-8 with TRBJ2-1; D remains unclear. The CDR3 sequence is 15 residues long. The germline gives CDR1 SGHVS, CDR2 FQNEAQ. The V gene lost 0 bases and the J gene lost 4 bases, with 10 bases spanning the gap. This CDR3 is CASSLAPGQYNEQFF. Partial CDR3 DNA: TGTGCCAGCAGCTTAGCTCCGGGTCAATACAATGAG.

About this clone: The read stops 3 residues short of the end of the CDR3; the missing end is completed from the germline J gene. This chain joins TRBV5-6 and TRBJ2-7, with 9 bases identical to TRBD1. This CDR3 is built from 14 residues. Unmatched junction bases numbered 6, after V lost 4 bases and J lost 4 bases. From germline, CDR1 is SGHDT and CDR2 YYEEEE. Partial CDR3 DNA: TGTGCCAGCAGCAAGGGACAGGGTTATTACGAG. Translating gives CASSKGQGYYE. The full CDR3 sequence reads CASSKGQGYYEQYF.

The sequenced CDR3 bases are TGTGCCAGCTCACCACCGGGGGGGGAGCACGAGGCG. It translates to CASSPPGGEHEA. The whole CDR3 sequence is CASSPPGGEHEAQYF. This chain joins TRBV18 and TRBJ2-3; 7 nucleotides agree with TRBD2. The read ends 3 residues early relative to the CDR3; the germline J gene fills the gap. This CDR3 is 15 amino acids long. Per germline, CDR1 KGHSH and CDR2 LQKENI. Looking up the rest from reference TRBV18 and TRBJ2-3 gives the full variable domain: NAGVMQNPRHLVRRRGQEARLRCSPMKGHSHVYWYRQLPEEGLKFMVYLQKENIIDESGMPKERFSAEFPKEGPSILRIQQVVRGDSAAYFCASSPPGGEHEAQYFGPGTRLTVL.

In the case of this clone: The read gets to within 3 residues of the CDR3 end, and the germline J gene fills in the rest. This rearrangement joins TRBV2 to TRBJ2-2, with TRBD1 as a possible D gene (6 bases). This CDR3 has 14 residues. Germline assignment: CDR1 SNHLY and CDR2 FYNNEI. Partial CDR3 DNA: TGTGCCAGCAGTCTGGACAGCTATAATGAAAAG. Encoded protein: CASSLDSYNEK. The whole CDR3 protein is CASSLDSYNEKLFF. The full variable domain, its missing parts supplied by reference TRBV2 and TRBJ2-2, is EPEVTQTPSHQVTQMGQEVILRCVPISNHLYFYWYRQILGQKVEFLVSFYNNEISEKSEIFDDQFSVERPDGSNFTLKIRSTKLEDSAMYFCASSLDSYNEKLFFGEGSRLTVL.

To note about this clone: Read sequence stops 3 residues before the CDR3 end, and the germline J gene provides the missing end. V gene TRBV6-1 combines with J gene TRBJ2-7, with 7 positions matching TRBD2. Germline V gene lookup returns CDR1 MNHNS and CDR2 SASEGT. The CDR3 length is 15 residues. Germline trimming cut 1 base from V and 4 bases from J; bases unmatched to any gene: 7. The part of the CDR3 DNA that was read is TGTGCCAGCAGTGAAGGAACGGCGGGAGCTTACGAG. It specifies CASSEGTAGAYE. The CDR3 reads in full as CASSEGTAGAYEQYF.

About this clone: The sequenced fragment ends 3 residues before the CDR3 boundary, so the rest is inferred from the germline J gene. The chain is built from TRBV20-1 and TRBJ1-6; 8 positions agree with TRBD1. Germline V gene sequence: CDR1 DFQATT, CDR2 SNEGSKA (reference sequence). V trimming: 5 bases; J trimming: 7 bases; junction bases outside the gene matches: 7. The CDR3 spans 14 residues. The CDR3 region is CSAFLQGANSPLHF. The part of the CDR3 DNA that was read is TGCAGTGCTTTTCTTCAGGGGGCAAATTCACCC.

Turning to this clone: The read is 3 residues too short to cover the CDR3 end, so that end is filled in from the germline J gene. The chain couples TRBV11-1 to TRBJ2-7, with D unresolved. V dropped 5 bases and J dropped 2 bases, with 7 bases sitting between them. The CDR3 contains 12 residues. Germline lookup yields CDR1 SGHAT and CDR2 FQDESV (reference sequence). The part of the CDR3 DNA that was read is TGTGCCAGCAGCCTACTGCCCTACGAG. Protein sequence: CASSLLPYE. The whole CDR3 is CASSLLPYEQYF.

Note on this clone: The read comes to an end 3 residues before the CDR3 does, leaving the germline J gene to fill in the end. The V gene is TRBV19, the J gene TRBJ1-2; 7 bases line up with TRBD1. The CDR3 runs 11 residues. CDR1 is LNHDA, CDR2 SQIVND, per germline (reference sequence). The CDR3 spells CATIQGYDYTF. The sequenced CDR3 bases are TGTGCCACCATACAGGGGTACGAC.

Concerning this clone: With the read ending 3 residues before the CDR3 end, the germline J gene is used to fill in that end. This chain connects TRBV7-1 to TRBJ2-5; 13 bases fit TRBD2. TRBV7-1 is designated an ORF whose function remains uncertain. The CDR3 covers 16 residues. V lost 3 bases to trimming and J lost 5 bases; unmatched junction nucleotides: 6. The CDR3 DNA, read in part, is TGTGCCAGCAGCTCCCGACTAGCGGGAGGCAGGGAGACC. Protein product: CASSSRLAGGRET. The whole CDR3 protein is CASSSRLAGGRETQYF.

To note about this clone: The read ends 3 residues before the CDR3 terminus; that terminus is restored from the germline J gene. V usage is TRBV19 and J usage is TRBJ1-1; possibly TRBD1 for D (5 bases). The V gene's germline CDR1 is LNHDA and CDR2 SQIVND (reference sequence). This CDR3 has 10 residues. The CDR3 loop reads CASRAGKAFF. Partial CDR3 DNA: TGTGCCAGTAGGGCAGGGAAA.

Comment on this clone: Read coverage stops 3 residues before the CDR3 terminus; the germline J gene supplies the remainder. The chain is built from TRBV5-1 and TRBJ2-1; the match to TRBD2 covers 10 bases. V dropped 6 bases and J dropped 8; count of bases not matched to a gene: 8. CDR1 and CDR2 from the germline V gene are SGHRS and YFSETQ. The CDR3 length is 14 residues. CDR3 loop: CASNSGRAMDEQFF. Partial CDR3 DNA: TGCGCCAGCAACAGCGGGAGGGCCATGGATGAG.

For this clone: With the read ending 3 residues before the CDR3 end, the germline J gene is used to fill in that end. The chain recombines TRBV5-1 with TRBJ2-5, with 12 bases that match TRBD2. Germline loops: CDR1 SGHRS, CDR2 YFSETQ. V shed 0 bases and J 5 bases; nucleotides not matched to a gene: 5. CDR3 length: 16 residues. The CDR3 is CASSLGLAGGSETQYF. The CDR3 DNA, read in part, is TGCGCCAGCAGCTTGGGGCTAGCGGGAGGGTCGGAGACC.

Regarding this clone: The CDR3 is cut off 3 residues early in the read; its end comes from the germline J gene. The chain recombines TRBV2 with TRBJ2-1, with D possibly matching TRBD2 (5 bases). Trimming stripped 6 bases from V and 0 bases from J, with 9 bases between. CDR3 length equals 14 residues. From germline, CDR1 is SNHLY and CDR2 FYNNEI. CDR3 DNA, as far as it was read: TGTGCCAGCAGCGGACTTAGCTCCTACAATGAG. Translated, it gives CASSGLSSYNE. The complete CDR3 sequence is CASSGLSSYNEQFF.

Comments on this clone: From the germline J gene comes the end of the CDR3, since the read stops 3 residues before it. This chain joins TRBV29-1 and TRBJ2-3, with TRBD2 matching over 12 bases. Germline lookup yields CDR1 SQVTM and CDR2 ANQGSEA. V shed 3 bases and J 4 bases; nucleotides not matched to a gene: 5. The CDR3 consists of 15 residues. The CDR3 is CSVDVTSGSPDTQYF. The sequenced part of the CDR3 DNA is TGCAGCGTTGATGTGACTAGCGGGAGCCCAGATACG.

A remark on this clone: The read finishes 3 residues shy of the CDR3 end, and the germline J gene is used to complete it. V gene TRBV20-1 combines with J gene TRBJ1-2, with D hard to call. With 2 bases removed from V and 6 bases from J, the gap between germline ends came to 10 bases. The CDR3 runs to 12 residues. CDR1 and CDR2 from the germline V gene are DFQATT and SNEGSKA (reference sequence). The DNA read from the CDR3 is TGCAGTGCTAGACTTCCAGTCCATGGC. As protein: CSARLPVHG. The full-length CDR3 reads as CSARLPVHGYTF.

Comment on this clone: The sequence runs out 3 residues before the end of the CDR3; the remainder is reconstructed from the germline J gene. This chain joins TRBV6-2 or TRBV6-3 and TRBJ2-2, with TRBD2 matching over 14 bases. The CDR3 contains 17 residues. From germline, CDR1 is MNHEY and CDR2 SVGEGT. Losses at the gene ends were 2 bases for V and 5 bases for J; bases not matched to a gene: 4. Here the CDR3 reads CASSYRGLAGETGELFF. The sequenced part of the CDR3 DNA is TGTGCCAGCAGTTACCGGGGACTAGCGGGAGAAACCGGGGAG.

About this clone: Read data end 3 residues before the CDR3 end; the end is taken from the germline J gene. This sequence joins TRBV2 and TRBJ1-5; D unresolved. The V and J ends lost 6 bases and 0 bases respectively, with 6 bases between them. There are 13 residues in the CDR3. From germline, CDR1 is SNHLY and CDR2 FYNNEI. CDR3 protein: CASSINSNQPQHF. Incomplete CDR3 DNA: TGTGCCAGCAGCATCAATAGCAATCAGCCC. Full variable domain (missing parts from reference TRBV2 and TRBJ1-5): EPEVTQTPSHQVTQMGQEVILRCVPISNHLYFYWYRQILGQKVEFLVSFYNNEISEKSEIFDDQFSVERPDGSNFTLKIRSTKLEDSAMYFCASSINSNQPQHFGDGTRLSIL.

On this clone: The read comes to an end 3 residues before the CDR3 does, leaving the germline J gene to fill in the end. This chain joins TRBV6-2 or TRBV6-3 and TRBJ1-1; D may be TRBD1 (6 bases). This CDR3 contains 15 residues. Germline V gene data show CDR1 as MNHEY and CDR2 as SVGEGT. CDR3 sequence reads: CASSLTVRTEMKAFF. CDR3 DNA (partial): TGTGCCAGCAGTCTCACCGTTAGGACAGAGATGAAA.

Points on this clone: The DNA ends 3 residues before the CDR3 does, and the rest of the CDR3 is filled in from the germline J gene. The chain has TRBV29-1 and TRBJ1-1, with 7 bases identical to TRBD1. Trimming took 5 bases from V and 0 from J; bases not matched to a gene: 3. The CDR3 contains 13 residues. Germline assignment: CDR1 SQVTM and CDR2 ANQGSEA. The CDR3 sequence: CSVRGLMNTEAFF. The CDR3 DNA, read in part, is TGCAGCGTTAGGGGGCTGATGAACACTGAA. The entire variable domain, with the rest obtained from reference TRBV29-1 and TRBJ1-1, is as follows: SAVISQKPSRDICQRGTSLTIQCQVDSQVTMMFWYRQQPGQSLTLIATANQGSEATYESGFVIDKFPISRPNLTFSTLTVSNMSPEDSSIYLCSVRGLMNTEAFFGQGTRLTVV.

A remark on this clone: The read ends 3 residues shy of where the CDR3 ends; the end is completed using the germline J gene. The chain couples TRBV7-8 to TRBJ1-5; no clear D gene. The CDR3 is made up of 16 amino acids. Germline assignment: CDR1 SGHVS and CDR2 FQNEAQ. V dropped 1 base and J dropped 2 bases, with 12 bases sitting between them. This CDR3 reads CASSLGWAARNQPQHF. The CDR3 DNA, read in part, is TGTGCCAGCAGCTTAGGTTGGGCAGCCCGCAATCAGCCC.

In regard to this clone: The CDR3 end is not reached by the read, which stops 3 residues before it; the germline J gene fills it in. Additional DNA sequences in this sample encode the identical CDR3. This chain connects TRBV20-1 to TRBJ2-5; 15 bases line up with TRBD2. V lost 6 bases, J lost 5 bases, and 7 bases stayed unmatched. Germline V gives CDR1 DFQATT, CDR2 SNEGSKA (reference sequence). The CDR3 spans 15 residues. This chain's CDR3 is CSAGLAGGGEETQYF. The covered CDR3 bases are TGCAGTGCGGGACTAGCGGGAGGTGGCGAGGAGACC.

The sequenced CDR3 bases are TGTGCCAGTAGTTTGGGGGGCTCCTACAATGAG. Residues: CASSLGGSYNE. The full CDR3 protein reads CASSLGGSYNEQFF. V usage is TRBV19 and J usage is TRBJ2-1, with D tentatively TRBD2 (6 bases). The CDR3 end falls 3 residues outside the read, so it is completed with the germline J gene. The CDR3 contains 14 residues. Germline V gene sequence: CDR1 LNHDA, CDR2 SQIVND (reference sequence). Between the trimmed V and J ends, which lost 5 bases and 0 bases, there was a span of 8 bases. The full variable domain, rest sourced from reference TRBV19 and TRBJ2-1, is DGGITQSPKYLFRKEGQNVTLSCEQNLNHDAMYWYRQDPGQGLRLIYYSQIVNDFQKGDIAEGYSVSREKKESFPLTVTSAQKNPTAFYLCASSLGGSYNEQFFGPGTRLTVL.